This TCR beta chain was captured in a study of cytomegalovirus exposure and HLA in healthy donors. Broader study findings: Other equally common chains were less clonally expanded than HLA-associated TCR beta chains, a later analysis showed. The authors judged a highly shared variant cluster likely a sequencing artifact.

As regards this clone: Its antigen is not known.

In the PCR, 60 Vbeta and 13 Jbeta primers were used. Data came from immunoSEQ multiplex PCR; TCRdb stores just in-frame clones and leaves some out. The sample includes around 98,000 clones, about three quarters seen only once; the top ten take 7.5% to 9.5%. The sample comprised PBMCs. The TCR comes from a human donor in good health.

The DNA for the CDR3 is TGTGCCACCAGCAGAGGCGGGATGGGAAACACTGAAGCTTTCTTT. Its translation is CATSRGGMGNTEAFF. The gene calls are TRBV15 and TRBJ1-1; D gene ambiguous. The germline gives CDR1 LNHNV, CDR2 YYDKDF (reference sequence). The germline V and J ends were trimmed by 1 base and 2 bases, with 11 bases remaining between them. This CDR3 is 15 amino acids long.